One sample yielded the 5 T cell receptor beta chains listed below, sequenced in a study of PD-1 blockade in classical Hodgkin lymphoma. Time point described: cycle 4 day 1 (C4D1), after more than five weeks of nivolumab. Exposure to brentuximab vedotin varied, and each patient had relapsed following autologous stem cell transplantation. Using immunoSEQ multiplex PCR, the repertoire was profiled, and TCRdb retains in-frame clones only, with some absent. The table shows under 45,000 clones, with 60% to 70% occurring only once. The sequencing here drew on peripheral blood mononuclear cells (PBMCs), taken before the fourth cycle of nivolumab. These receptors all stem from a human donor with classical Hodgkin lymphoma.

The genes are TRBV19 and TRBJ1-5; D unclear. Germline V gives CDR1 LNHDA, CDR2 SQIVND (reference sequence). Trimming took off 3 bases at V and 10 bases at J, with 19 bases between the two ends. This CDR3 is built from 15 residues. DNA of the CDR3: TGTGCCAGTAGTATCCACCCCGATCTTATAGGACCCCAGCATTTT. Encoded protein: CASSIHPDLIGPQHF.

CDR3 sequence: CASSKRGEQETQYF. The CDR3 region has the DNA TGTGCCAGCAGCAAGCGGGGGGAGCAAGAGACCCAGTACTTC. The genes are TRBV6-6 and TRBJ2-5, with 9 positions matching TRBD2. The CDR3 has 14 residues. V lost 6 bases to trimming and J lost 2 bases; unmatched junction nucleotides: 4. CDR1 MNHNY and CDR2 SVGAGI come from the germline V gene (reference sequence).

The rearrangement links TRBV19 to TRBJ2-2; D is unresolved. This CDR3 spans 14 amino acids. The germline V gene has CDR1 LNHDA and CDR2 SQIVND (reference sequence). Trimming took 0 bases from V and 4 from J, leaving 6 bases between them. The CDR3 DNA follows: TGTGCCAGTAGTATAGAAGGGTTCACCGGGGAGCTGTTTTTT. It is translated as CASSIEGFTGELFF.

CDR3 DNA sequence: TGTGCCAGCAGTTCCGACAGGCCCTTTGGGACTAATGAAAAACTGTTTTTT. Its protein product is CASSSDRPFGTNEKLFF. The V and J genes are TRBV28 and TRBJ1-4; D is possibly TRBD1 (6 bases). Germline values: CDR1 MDHEN, CDR2 SYDVKM. The CDR3 is made up of 17 amino acids. V lost 4 bases, J lost 2 bases, and 17 bases lay in between.

As DNA, the CDR3 is TGTGCCAGCAGTGATCGGCGTGAGCAGTTCTTC. Amino acids: CASSDRREQFF. The gene calls are TRBV2 and TRBJ2-1, with no clear D. V lost 3 bases and J 9 bases, leaving 6 bases between the germline ends. Germline CDR1 reads SNHLY; CDR2 reads FYNNEI. This CDR3 spans 11 amino acids.